The T cell receptor (beta chain) described here comes from a study of blood T cell repertoires in COVID-19. Background on the study: The study drew acute and convalescent COVID-19 samples from the United States, Italy and Spain. In each case, the material was cDNA or gDNA derived from T cells, B-cell-depleted T cells, or PBMCs.

The CDR3 sequence is 14 residues long. V was pared by 4 bases and J by 8 bases, with 8 bases of the junction left unmatched. Germline V lookup: CDR1 SGHNT, CDR2 YYREEE (reference sequence). As handled by the study authors: From reference gene primer amplification, estimates of nucleated cell counts were derived. Method: immunoSEQ multiplex PCR; TCRdb's copy keeps in-frame clones and lacks some. The V and J calls and clone size are taken from that table; D and trimming were inferred from the DNA. The sample carries approximately 52,000 clones, approximately 92% recorded once. The source of this sequence is a man between 60 and 75 years old with active COVID-19. Specimen: peripheral blood. The chain links TRBV5-4 to TRBJ1-4; TRBD1 aligns across 7 bases. CDR3 amino acids: CASSRQGPVEKLFF. CDR3 DNA sequence: TGTGCCAGCAGCCGACAGGGACCTGTCGAAAAACTGTTTTTT.